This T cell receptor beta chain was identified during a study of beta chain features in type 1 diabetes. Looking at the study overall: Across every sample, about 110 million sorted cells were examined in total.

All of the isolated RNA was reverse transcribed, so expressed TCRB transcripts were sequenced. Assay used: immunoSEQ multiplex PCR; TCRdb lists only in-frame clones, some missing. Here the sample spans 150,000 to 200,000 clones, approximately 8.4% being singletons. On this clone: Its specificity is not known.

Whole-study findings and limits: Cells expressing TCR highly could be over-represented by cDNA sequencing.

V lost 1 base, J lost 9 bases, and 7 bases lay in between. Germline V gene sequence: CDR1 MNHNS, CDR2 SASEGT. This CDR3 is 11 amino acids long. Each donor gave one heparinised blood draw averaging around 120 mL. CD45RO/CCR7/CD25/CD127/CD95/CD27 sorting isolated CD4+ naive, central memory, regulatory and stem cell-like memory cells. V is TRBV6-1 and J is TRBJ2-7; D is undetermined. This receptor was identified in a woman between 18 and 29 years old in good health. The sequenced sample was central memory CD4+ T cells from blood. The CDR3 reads CASSEGGRQYF. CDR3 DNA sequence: TGTGCCAGCAGTGAAGGCGGTAGGCAGTACTTC.